This TCR beta chain was obtained from a study of blood T cell repertoires in COVID-19. Assay used: immunoSEQ multiplex PCR; TCRdb lists only in-frame clones, some missing. The table shows tens of thousands of clones, with 88% occurring only once. From germline, CDR1 is MGHRA and CDR2 YSYEKL. V dropped 0 bases and J dropped 0 bases, with 5 bases sitting between them. CDR3 length equals 14 residues. The rearrangement links TRBV4-1 to TRBJ2-5; D remains unclear. Material: peripheral blood. The origin of this receptor is a human donor in a cohort sampled during active COVID-19. DNA for the CDR3: TGCGCCAGCAGCCAAGAACAGTACCAAGAGACCCAGTACTTC. Its translation is CASSQEQYQETQYF.